Shown below are 22 T cell receptor beta chains from a single sample sequenced in a study of cytomegalovirus exposure and HLA in healthy donors. PCR was performed using 60 Vbeta and 13 Jbeta primers. Assay: immunoSEQ multiplex PCR; the TCRdb copy retains only in-frame clones and omits some. This sample lists roughly 220,000 clones; its ten largest clones have 0.9% to 1.4%. Sequenced input: PBMCs. The receptors come from a girl aged 2 to 10 in good health and CMV-seropositive.

A word on this clone: Within the sample, other DNA sequences also encode this same CDR3. The V call is TRBV7-9, the J call TRBJ1-5; TRBD1 might be the D (5 bases). Germline lookup yields CDR1 SEHNR and CDR2 FQNEAQ (reference sequence). V lost 1 base to trimming and J lost 2 bases, with 6 bases between them. This CDR3 has 14 residues. The DNA for the CDR3 is TGTGCCAGCAGCTTAGAAGGGGGCAATCAGCCCCAGCATTTT. This codes for CASSLEGGNQPQHF.

The rearrangement joins TRBV27 to TRBJ2-1; tentatively, D is TRBD2 (6 bases). The CDR3 runs 13 residues. Trimming shortened V by 11 bases and J by 7 bases, and 18 bases separated the two germline ends. Looked up from germline, CDR1 is MNHEY and CDR2 is SMNVEV (reference sequence). The CDR3 spells CAVPPQEGNEQFF. The CDR3 DNA follows: TGTGCCGTCCCCCCCCAGGAGGGGAATGAGCAGTTCTTC.

This chain uses TRBV4-1 with TRBJ1-1; 7 nucleotides match TRBD1. CDR1 is MGHRA and CDR2 is YSYEKL in the germline V gene. The CDR3 covers 13 residues. The trim removed 0 bases at V and 10 bases at J, leaving 5 bases unmatched. In nucleotides, the CDR3 is TGCGCCAGCAGCCAAGAAGCTACAGGGGCAGCTTTCTTT. This codes for CASSQEATGAAFF.

V usage is TRBV5-1 and J usage is TRBJ2-7; possible D gene TRBD2, 6 bases. Germline V gene data show CDR1 as SGHRS and CDR2 as YFSETQ. Trimming took off 4 bases at V and 6 bases at J, with 20 bases between the two ends. The CDR3 covers 15 residues. The CDR3, as DNA: TGCGCCAGCAGCACCTACCGGGACGGGGGTGGCGAGCAGTACTTC. Translation: CASSTYRDGGGEQYF. The complete variable domain, with remaining parts taken from reference TRBV5-1 and TRBJ2-7, reads KAGVTQTPRYLIKTRGQQVTLSCSPISGHRSVSWYQQTPGQGLQFLFEYFSETQRNKGNFPGRFSGRQFSNSRSEMNVSTLELGDSALYLCASSTYRDGGGEQYFGPGTRLTVT.

The V and J genes are TRBV27 and TRBJ2-7; D possibly corresponds to TRBD2 (6 bases). V gave up 6 bases and J gave up 0 bases, with 15 bases separating them. Looked up from germline, CDR1 is MNHEY and CDR2 is SMNVEV (reference sequence). This CDR3 is 15 amino acids long. The CDR3 is CASSPRGGSSYEQYF. CDR3 in DNA: TGTGCCAGCAGCCCCCGGGGAGGCTCCTCCTACGAGCAGTACTTC.

The genes are TRBV11-2 and TRBJ2-7, with TRBD2 matching over 12 bases. Germline V lookup: CDR1 SGHAT, CDR2 FQNNGV. J was trimmed by 1 base and V by 5 bases; bases with no gene match: 15. This CDR3 spans 19 amino acids. The CDR3 spells CASSKFLAGGLKGSYEQYF. The CDR3 coding sequence is TGTGCCAGCAGCAAATTTCTAGCGGGAGGGCTGAAAGGGTCCTACGAGCAGTACTTC.

The V and J genes are TRBV19 and TRBJ2-1; D possibly corresponds to TRBD2 (5 bases). V gave up 5 bases and J gave up 6 bases, with 14 bases separating them. The CDR3 spans 14 residues. CDR1 is LNHDA and CDR2 is SQIVND in the germline V gene (reference sequence). The CDR3 DNA sequence: TGTGCCAGTAGTCGAGGGCTAGGACGCAATGAGCAGTTCTTC. This gives the protein CASSRGLGRNEQFF.

The chain uses TRBV28 and TRBJ2-1, with a tentative D call TRBD2 (5 bases). V was pared by 2 bases and J by 4 bases, with 12 bases between. CDR3 length equals 15 residues. Looked up from germline, CDR1 is MDHEN and CDR2 is SYDVKM. The CDR3 nucleotides read TGTGCCAGCAGTTTAAGCTTCGACTATTACAATGAGCAGTTCTTC. Its protein product is CASSLSFDYYNEQFF.

The chain combines TRBV5-4 with TRBJ2-2; D perhaps matches TRBD1 (6 bases). CDR3 length: 15 amino acids. Germline CDR1 reads SGHNT; CDR2 reads YYREEE (reference sequence). V was cut by 3 bases and J by 5 bases, with 14 bases left in between. The CDR3 loop reads CASSSYYRETGELFF. CDR3 bases: TGTGCCAGCAGCTCGTATTACAGGGAAACCGGGGAGCTGTTTTTT.

This sequence joins TRBV28 and TRBJ1-4; 9 bases align to TRBD1. The CDR3 sequence is 14 residues long. Germline V CDR1 and CDR2: MDHEN, SYDVKM. V trimming: 4 bases; J trimming: 5 bases; junction bases outside the gene matches: 2. The CDR3 protein is CASSWGTGNEKLFF. The CDR3 DNA reads TGTGCCAGCAGTTGGGGGACAGGGAATGAAAAACTGTTTTTT.

As concerns this clone: This CDR3 is also generated by other DNA sequences in the sample. V usage is TRBV6-1 and J usage is TRBJ2-7, with TRBD2 identical over 7 bases. Germline V lookup: CDR1 MNHNS, CDR2 SASEGT. V lost 4 bases, J lost 7 bases, and 19 bases stayed unmatched. This CDR3 comprises 17 residues. CDR3 DNA sequence: TGTGCCAGCAGTGGGGACTACCCTCTAGGGACCCGGTTGGAGCAGTACTTC. Its translation is CASSGDYPLGTRLEQYF.

This chain connects TRBV6-1 to TRBJ2-7; 7 nucleotides line up with TRBD1. From germline, CDR1 is MNHNS and CDR2 SASEGT. The trim removed 10 bases at V and 3 bases at J, leaving 15 bases unmatched. The CDR3 has 15 residues. The CDR3: CATTPPGQHYYEQYF. The CDR3 region has the DNA TGTGCCACCACCCCTCCGGGACAGCATTACTACGAGCAGTACTTC.

The chain employs TRBV11-2 and TRBJ2-5; maybe TRBD2 (5 bases). With the DNA end fitting TRBJ2-7 better, the J assignment may be wrong. This CDR3 has 16 residues. Per germline, CDR1 SGHAT and CDR2 FQNNGV. The chain's CDR3 is CASRPPGRPDSYEQYF. Here the CDR3 DNA reads TGTGCCAGCAGGCCCCCGGGGAGACCAGACTCCTACGAGCAGTACTTC.

The chain employs TRBV15 and TRBJ2-3, with no clear D. Germline V gene sequence: CDR1 LNHNV, CDR2 YYDKDF (reference sequence). CDR3 length: 14 amino acids. Trimming left V 1 base short and J 2 bases short, with 7 bases between. The CDR3 here is CATSRGSPTDTQYF. CDR3 DNA sequence: TGTGCCACCAGCAGAGGTAGCCCCACAGATACGCAGTATTTT.

The genes are TRBV14 and TRBJ2-1; 7 nucleotides agree with TRBD2. Germline CDR1 is SGHDN and CDR2 is FVKESK. The CDR3 runs to 11 residues. The trim removed 4 bases at V and 10 bases at J, leaving 1 base unmatched. The CDR3 coding sequence is TGTGCCAGCAGCCCAGCGGGAGAGCAGTTCTTC. Translated: CASSPAGEQFF. Looking up the rest from reference TRBV14 and TRBJ2-1 gives the full variable domain: EAGVTQFPSHSVIEKGQTVTLRCDPISGHDNLYWYRRVMGKEIKFLLHFVKESKQDESGMPNNRFLAERTGGTYSTLKVQPAELEDSGVYFCASSPAGEQFFGPGTRLTVL.

The J gene is TRBJ2-7, the V gene TRBV7-8; D unclear. This CDR3 comprises 11 residues. V gave up 5 bases and J gave up 1 base, with 3 bases separating them. Germline V CDR1 and CDR2: SGHVS, FQNEAQ. CDR3 DNA: TGTGCCAGCAGCGCGTCCTACGAGCAGTACTTC. This translates into CASSASYEQYF.

CDR3 DNA: TGTGCCAGTAGTACCGGGGACTTCCCTAGCACAGATACGCAGTATTTT. Protein sequence: CASSTGDFPSTDTQYF. J is TRBJ2-3 and V is TRBV19; D perhaps matches TRBD2 (6 bases). CDR1 is LNHDA and CDR2 is SQIVND in the germline V gene (reference sequence). V lost 4 bases and J lost 0, with 14 bases in between. The CDR3 has 16 residues.

V gene TRBV7-6 combines with J gene TRBJ2-7; 14 nucleotides line up with TRBD2. CDR3 length: 15 residues. Looked up from germline, CDR1 is SGHVS and CDR2 is FNYEAQ. The junction had 5 bases not matched to a gene; V was cut back by 5 bases and J by 5 bases. The CDR3 loop reads CASSGTSGSVDEQYF. For the CDR3, the DNA is TGTGCCAGCAGCGGGACTAGCGGGAGCGTGGACGAGCAGTACTTC.

The chain combines TRBV18 with TRBJ2-1; TRBD2 matches 7 bases. Germline V lookup: CDR1 KGHSH, CDR2 LQKENI. The CDR3 is made up of 16 amino acids. The V gene end was trimmed by 0 bases and the J gene end by 0 bases; junction bases not matched to a gene: 2. CDR3 protein: CASSPPGGSSYNEQFF. Written as DNA, the CDR3 is TGTGCCAGCTCACCACCGGGGGGGAGCTCCTACAATGAGCAGTTCTTC.

The chain is built from TRBV4-1 and TRBJ1-5, with 9 bases that match TRBD1. Germline-derived CDR1 and CDR2 are MGHRA and YSYEKL. V lost 0 bases and J lost 7; bases outside the gene matches: 10. CDR3 length equals 17 residues. Here the CDR3 reads CASSQDRSGQGGQPQHF. In DNA, the CDR3 is TGCGCCAGCAGCCAAGATAGATCGGGACAGGGAGGACAGCCCCAGCATTTT.

J is TRBJ2-7 and V is TRBV28; 8 nucleotides align to TRBD1. Germline V gives CDR1 MDHEN, CDR2 SYDVKM. V gave up 6 bases and J gave up 2 bases; unmatched junction bases: 9. The CDR3 has 15 amino acids. CDR3 in DNA: TGTGCCAGCAGCAAACCGGGACAGGCCACCTACGAGCAGTACTTC. Amino acids: CASSKPGQATYEQYF.

The V call is TRBV7-9, the J call TRBJ2-5; weak D call: TRBD2 (6 bases). Germline CDR1 SEHNR, CDR2 FQNEAQ (reference sequence). The germline V and J ends were trimmed by 11 bases and 2 bases, with 12 bases remaining between them. The CDR3 is 12 residues long. The CDR3 DNA is TGTGCCCTTAGAGGGACTCAAGAGACCCAGTACTTC. Its protein is CALRGTQETQYF.